One sample yielded the 14 T cell receptor beta chains listed below, sequenced in a study of T cells in Graves' hyperthyroidism and ophthalmopathy. Amplification of TCR beta CDR3 regions was performed using RNA transcripts as template. In the first-round RT-PCR of the TCR CDR3, the HTBI primer set was used. TCRdb reanalysed the multiplex PCR reads using MiXCR and keeps one entry per CDR3 protein. In the table there are hundreds of thousands of distinct CDR3 sequences, about a third of which are singletons. What was sequenced was blood. The receptors stem from a woman between 40 and 55 years old with Graves' hyperthyroidism.

This clonotype was seen ten or more times. V usage is TRBV20-1 and J usage is TRBJ1-1; D remains unclear. V lost 5 bases and J lost 1, with 11 bases in between. The germline V gene encodes CDR1 DFQATT and CDR2 SNEGSKA (reference sequence). The CDR3 loop spans 13 amino acids. The chain's CDR3 is CSAYDPQNTEAFF. DNA of the CDR3: TGCAGTGCTTATGACCCCCAGAACACTGAAGCTTTCTTT.

There are a few counts of this clonotype. The chain is built from TRBV27 and TRBJ2-2; possibly TRBD1 for D (6 bases). Trimming cost V 5 bases and J 7 bases, with 11 bases left between them. Germline lookup yields CDR1 MNHEY and CDR2 SMNVEV (reference sequence). CDR3 length: 13 amino acids. The CDR3 loop reads CASSPYRVGELFF. The CDR3 coding sequence is TGTGCCAGCAGTCCCTACAGGGTCGGGGAGCTGTTTTTT.

The CDR3 nucleotides are TGTGCCAGCAGCGTAGCGGGGTACACTGGAAACACCATATATTTT. Its protein is CASSVAGYTGNTIYF. The chain employs TRBV9 and TRBJ1-3; D unclear. V shed 0 bases and J shed 2 bases, with 9 bases lying between them. This CDR3 is 15 amino acids long. Germline V gene lookup returns CDR1 SGDLS and CDR2 YYNGEE.

The chain uses TRBV25-1 and TRBJ1-3; D gene unclear. Germline V gene lookup returns CDR1 MGHDK and CDR2 SYGVNS. The CDR3 spans 14 residues. Trimming pared 7 bases from V and 1 base from J, leaving 11 bases between. The CDR3 coding sequence is TGTGCCAGCAACAAACCGGGGTCTGGAAACACCATATATTTT. This gives the protein CASNKPGSGNTIYF.

The chain joins TRBV6-1 to TRBJ2-2, with 8 positions matching TRBD2. Per germline, CDR1 MNHNS and CDR2 SASEGT. The CDR3 length is 15 residues. J was trimmed by 3 bases and V by 5 bases; bases with no gene match: 5. CDR3 in DNA: TGTGCCAGCAGTAGGGTAGCGGGATACACCGGGGAGCTGTTTTTT. As protein: CASSRVAGYTGELFF.

This clonotype was recorded a few times. The chain carries TRBV10-3 and TRBJ2-3, with a possible D match to TRBD1 (5 bases). The germline V gene encodes CDR1 ENHRY and CDR2 SYGVKD. This CDR3 region has 14 residues. The V gene lost 5 bases and the J gene lost 1 base, with 10 bases spanning the gap. In DNA form, the CDR3 reads TGTGCCATCAGTCCCAGGGAACGCACAGATACGCAGTATTTT. It translates to CAISPRERTDTQYF.

In this sample, this clonotype turned up once. With a much larger clone just one base away, this may be a read error. V and J are TRBV7-6 and TRBJ1-2; TRBD1 agrees at 8 bases. V shed 5 bases and J 10 bases; nucleotides not matched to a gene: 9. Germline V gene lookup returns CDR1 SGHVS and CDR2 FNYEAQ. The CDR3 is made up of 13 amino acids. CDR3 bases: TGTGCCAGCAGCGTTGAGACAGGGGATGACTACACCTTC. This codes for CASSVETGDDYTF. The variable domain in full, with the rest retrieved from reference TRBV7-6 and TRBJ1-2, is GAGVSQSPRYKVTKRGQDVALRCDPISGHVSLYWYRQALGQGPEFLTYFNYEAQQDKSGLPNDRFSAERPEGSISTLTIQRTEQRDSAMYRCASSVETGDDYTFGSGTRLTVV.

V and J are TRBV6-2 or TRBV6-3 and TRBJ2-7; D unclear. Germline assignment: CDR1 MNHEY and CDR2 SVGEGT. The V and J ends lost 7 bases and 2 bases respectively, with 21 bases between them. CDR3 length equals 16 residues. The DNA of the CDR3 is TGTGCCAGCACCCCCTCCGACGGTGGGTCCACCTACGAGCAGTACTTC. Translation: CASTPSDGGSTYEQYF.

V and J are TRBV2 and TRBJ1-6; D might be TRBD1 (5 bases). Germline CDR1 SNHLY, CDR2 FYNNEI. V lost 7 bases, J lost 5 bases, and 15 bases lay in between. This CDR3 contains 15 residues. The CDR3 DNA sequence: TGTGCCAGCAAGGAATCGGGGCTTGATAATTCACCCCTCCACTTT. Translated, it gives CASKESGLDNSPLHF.

This clonotype was detected ten times or more. This chain links TRBV7-3 with TRBJ1-1; D unclear. The CDR3 contains 14 residues. CDR1 SGHTA and CDR2 FQGTGA come from the germline V gene. V lost 5 bases to trimming and J lost 10 bases, with 20 bases between them. This CDR3 reads CASSPPRRHQRAFF. Written as DNA, the CDR3 is TGTGCCAGCAGCCCCCCGAGGAGACACCAAAGAGCTTTCTTT.

This clonotype has a count of ten or more. This rearrangement joins TRBV6-6 to TRBJ1-6; 7 nucleotides match TRBD1. The J segment lost 18 bases and the V segment lost 6 bases, leaving 11 bases of the junction unmatched. From germline, CDR1 is MNHNY and CDR2 SVGAGI (reference sequence). The CDR3 totals 12 residues. The CDR3 coding sequence is TGTGCCAGCAGCCCCTCTGAGACAGGGACCCACTTT. This gives the protein CASSPSETGTHF.

This clonotype came up a few times. This rearrangement joins TRBV7-8 to TRBJ2-7; D gene unclear. Trimming shortened V by 5 bases and J by 5 bases, and 19 bases separated the two germline ends. Germline CDR1 and CDR2: SGHVS and FQNEAQ. This CDR3 has 15 residues. The CDR3 here is CASSRRSPSRNEQYF. CDR3 DNA sequence: TGTGCCAGCAGCCGCCGTTCGCCGAGTAGAAACGAGCAGTACTTC. Based on the CDR3 plus reference TRBV7-8 and TRBJ2-7, the full variable domain is GAGVSQSPRYKVAKRGQDVALRCDPISGHVSLFWYQQALGQGPEFLTYFQNEAQLDKSGLPSDRFFAERPEGSVSTLKIQRTQQEDSAVYLCASSRRSPSRNEQYFGPGTRLTVT.

V gene TRBV25-1 combines with J gene TRBJ2-3; 7 bases are a match to TRBD2. J gave up 8 bases and V 1 base, and 6 bases lay outside the gene matches. The CDR3 is 14 residues long. Germline V lookup: CDR1 MGHDK, CDR2 SYGVNS. The CDR3, as DNA: TGTGCCAGCAGTGAATGGGGGGGGAAGAGTACGCAGTATTTT. It translates to CASSEWGGKSTQYF.

This clonotype was found many times. The rearrangement uses TRBV12-5 and TRBJ1-2; D may be TRBD1 (5 bases). V gave up 7 bases and J gave up 2 bases, with 23 bases separating them. The germline V gene has CDR1 LGHNT and CDR2 FRNRAP. The CDR3 loop spans 17 amino acids. The CDR3 here is CASEPGPGQEGNYGYTF. Written as DNA, the CDR3 is TGTGCTAGTGAGCCCGGTCCAGGGCAGGAAGGCAACTATGGCTACACCTTC. The entire variable domain, with the rest obtained from reference TRBV12-5 and TRBJ1-2, is as follows: DARVTQTPRHKVTEMGQEVTMRCQPILGHNTVFWYRQTMMQGLELLAYFRNRAPLDDSGMPKDRFSAEMPDATLATLKIQPSEPRDSAVYFCASEPGPGQEGNYGYTFGSGTRLTVV.